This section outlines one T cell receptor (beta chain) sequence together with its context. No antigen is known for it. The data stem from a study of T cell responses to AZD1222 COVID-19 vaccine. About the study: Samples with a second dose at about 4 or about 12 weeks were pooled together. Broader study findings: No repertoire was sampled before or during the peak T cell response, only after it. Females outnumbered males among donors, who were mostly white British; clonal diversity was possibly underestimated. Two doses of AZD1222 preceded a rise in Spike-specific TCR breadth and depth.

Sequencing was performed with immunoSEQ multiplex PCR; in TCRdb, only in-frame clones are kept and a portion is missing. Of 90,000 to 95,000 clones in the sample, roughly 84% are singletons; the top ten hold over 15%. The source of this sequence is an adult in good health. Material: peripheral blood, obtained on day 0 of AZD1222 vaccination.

This CDR3 is CASSLGYRTYEQYF. CDR3 DNA: TGTGCCAGCAGTTTAGGCTACCGAACTTACGAGCAGTACTTC. The chain joins TRBV28 to TRBJ2-7; no definite D call. CDR3 length: 14 residues. Germline assignment: CDR1 MDHEN and CDR2 SYDVKM. V shed 2 bases and J shed 4 bases, with 12 bases lying between them.